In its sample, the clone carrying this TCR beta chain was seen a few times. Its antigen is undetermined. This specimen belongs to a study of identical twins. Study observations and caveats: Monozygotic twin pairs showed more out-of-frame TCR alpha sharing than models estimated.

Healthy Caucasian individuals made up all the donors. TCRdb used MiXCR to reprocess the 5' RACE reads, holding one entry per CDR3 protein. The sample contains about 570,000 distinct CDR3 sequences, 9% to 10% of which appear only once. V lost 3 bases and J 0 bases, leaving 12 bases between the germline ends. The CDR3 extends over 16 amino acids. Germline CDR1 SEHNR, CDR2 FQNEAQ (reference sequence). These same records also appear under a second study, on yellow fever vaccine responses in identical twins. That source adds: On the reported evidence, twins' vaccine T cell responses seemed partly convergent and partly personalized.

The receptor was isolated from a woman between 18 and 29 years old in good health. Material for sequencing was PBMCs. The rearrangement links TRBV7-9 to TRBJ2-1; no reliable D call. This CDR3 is CASSFIADSSYNEQFF. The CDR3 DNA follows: TGTGCCAGCAGCTTTATCGCGGATAGCTCCTACAATGAGCAGTTCTTC.